This record concerns one T cell receptor (beta chain) sequence. This same CDR3 is encoded by further DNA sequences in the sample. This specimen belongs to a study of shared clonotypes between healthy human individuals. This CDR3 has 14 residues. V lost 5 bases and J lost 3, with 11 bases in between. The germline CDR1 and CDR2 sequences are MDHEN and SYDVKM. The protocol was immunoSEQ multiplex PCR, while the TCRdb copy is restricted to in-frame clones and leaves out a portion. The table lists around 2.5 million clones, roughly 93% of them singletons. The sequencing sample was made of naive CD4+ T cells from PBMCs. Indicated subset: CD45RA+ positively selected. The source is a man aged 18 to 30 in good health. Some clones in this sample may be carry-over from other donors' samples. The rearrangement joins TRBV28 to TRBJ2-1; D possibly matches TRBD1 or TRBD2 (6 bases each). CDR3 protein: CASSLGGLYNEQFF. Here the CDR3 DNA reads TGTGCCAGCAGTCTAGGGGGGCTCTACAATGAGCAGTTCTTC.